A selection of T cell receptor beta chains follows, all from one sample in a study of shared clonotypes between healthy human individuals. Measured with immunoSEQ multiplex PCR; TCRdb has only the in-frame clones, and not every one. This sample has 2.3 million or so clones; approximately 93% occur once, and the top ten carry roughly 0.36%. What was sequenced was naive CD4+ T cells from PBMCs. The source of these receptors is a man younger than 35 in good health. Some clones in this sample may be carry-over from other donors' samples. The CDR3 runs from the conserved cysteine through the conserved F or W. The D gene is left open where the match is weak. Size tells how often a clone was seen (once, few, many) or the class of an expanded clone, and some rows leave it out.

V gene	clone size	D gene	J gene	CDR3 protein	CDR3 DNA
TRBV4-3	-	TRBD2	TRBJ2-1	CASSPQNTVLGRALYNEQFF	TGCGCCAGCAGCCCTCAAAACACCGTCCTCGGGAGGGCCTTGTACAATGAGCAGTTCTTC
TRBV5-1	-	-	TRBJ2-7	CASSLEGPTLSEQYF	TGCGCCAGCAGCTTGGAAGGTCCGACCCTGTCCGAGCAGTACTTC
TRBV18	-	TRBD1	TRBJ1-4	CASSPRQGTNEKLFF	TGTGCCAGCTCACCCAGACAGGGAACTAATGAAAAACTGTTTTTT
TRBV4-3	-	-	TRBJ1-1	CASSLRGGTEAFF	TGCGCCAGCAGCCTGCGTGGGGGCACTGAAGCTTTCTTT
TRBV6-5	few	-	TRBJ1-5	CASRDGDQPQHF	TGTGCCAGCAGAGACGGGGATCAGCCCCAGCATTTT
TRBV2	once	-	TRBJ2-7	CASSPIQSGATYEQYF	TGTGCCAGCAGCCCCATCCAATCGGGAGCCACCTACGAGCAGTACTTC
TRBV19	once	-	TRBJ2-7	CASSISRGYYEQYF	TGTGCCAGTAGTATTAGTCGGGGGTATTACGAGCAGTACTTC
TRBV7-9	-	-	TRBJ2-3	CASTPGTSTDTQYF	TGTGCCAGCACCCCGGGGACGAGCACAGATACGCAGTATTTT
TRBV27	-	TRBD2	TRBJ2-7	CASSMTSRSRYEQYF	TGTGCCAGCAGTATGACTAGCAGGTCCCGTTACGAGCAGTACTTC
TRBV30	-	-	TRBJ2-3	CAWSVNLGIHTQYF	TGTGCCTGGAGTGTAAATTTAGGGATACATACGCAGTATTTT
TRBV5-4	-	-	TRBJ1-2	CASSLERGDYGYTF	TGTGCCAGCAGCTTGGAAAGGGGTGACTATGGCTACACCTTC
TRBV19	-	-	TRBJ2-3	CASSIYGRSYKDTQYF	TGTGCCAGTAGTATCTACGGGCGTAGTTATAAGGATACGCAGTATTTT
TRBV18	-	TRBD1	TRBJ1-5	CASSPGQATDQPQHF	TGTGCCAGCTCACCAGGACAGGCCACCGACCAGCCCCAGCATTTT
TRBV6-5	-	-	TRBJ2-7	CASSAKNSYEQYF	TGTGCCAGCTCGGCAAAAAACTCCTACGAGCAGTACTTC
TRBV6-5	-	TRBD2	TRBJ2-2	CASRLAGGTGELFF	TGTGCCAGCAGACTAGCGGGAGGGACCGGGGAGCTGTTTTTT
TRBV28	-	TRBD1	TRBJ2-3	CASILNRGQGDDTQYF	TGTGCCAGCATCCTAAATAGGGGACAGGGGGACGATACGCAGTATTTT
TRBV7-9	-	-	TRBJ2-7	CASSPRGQSSSYEQYF	TGTGCCAGCAGCCCTCGAGGACAGTCTAGCTCCTACGAGCAGTACTTC
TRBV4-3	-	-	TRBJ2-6	CASSQDLARSGANVLTF	TGCGCCAGCAGCCAAGATCTGGCCCGCTCTGGGGCCAACGTCCTGACTTTC
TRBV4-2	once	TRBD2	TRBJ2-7	CASSQESGKTYEQYF	TGTGCCAGCAGCCAAGAGAGCGGGAAGACCTACGAGCAGTACTTC
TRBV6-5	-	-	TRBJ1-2	CASSYSNREDGYTF	TGTGCCAGCAGTTACTCGAACAGGGAGGATGGCTACACCTTC
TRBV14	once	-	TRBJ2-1	CASSLRRDFYNGQFF	TGTGCCAGCAGCCTCCGGAGGGACTTCTACAATGGGCAGTTCTTC
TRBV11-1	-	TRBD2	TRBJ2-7	CASSGRGREAYEQYF	TGTGCCAGCAGCGGGCGGGGTCGGGAGGCCTACGAGCAGTACTTC
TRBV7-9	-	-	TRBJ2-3	CASSRRYSGGTDTQYF	TGTGCCAGCAGTCGGAGGTATAGCGGAGGCACAGATACGCAGTATTTT
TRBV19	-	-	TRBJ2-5	CASSLPGETQYF	TGTGCCAGTAGCCTTCCGGGAGAGACCCAGTACTTC
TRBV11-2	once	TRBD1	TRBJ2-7	CASSYQGAREQYF	TGTGCCAGCAGCTACCAGGGGGCCCGTGAGCAGTACTTC
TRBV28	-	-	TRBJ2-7	CASSFFGTGLYEQYF	TGTGCCAGCAGTTTTTTCGGGACGGGCCTTTACGAGCAGTACTTC
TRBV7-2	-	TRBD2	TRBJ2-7	CASSLVPRSGRWSEQYF	TGTGCCAGCAGCTTGGTCCCCCGGAGCGGGAGATGGTCCGAGCAGTACTTC
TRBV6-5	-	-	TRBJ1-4	CASSYSPGWEKLFF	TGTGCCAGCAGTTACTCGCCAGGGTGGGAAAAACTGTTTTTT
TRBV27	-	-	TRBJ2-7	CASRDRGYEQYF	TGTGCCAGCAGGGACCGTGGATACGAGCAGTACTTC
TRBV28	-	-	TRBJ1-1	CASTWMANTEAFF	TGTGCCAGTACCTGGATGGCGAACACTGAAGCTTTCTTT
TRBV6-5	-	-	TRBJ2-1	CASSYSGGEQFF	TGTGCCAGCAGTTACTCCGGGGGTGAGCAGTTCTTC
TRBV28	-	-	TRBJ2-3	CASRDYAGTVSTDTQYF	TGTGCCAGCAGAGATTACGCCGGGACGGTGAGCACAGATACGCAGTATTTT
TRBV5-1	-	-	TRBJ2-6	CASSFTAVSSGANVLTF	TGCGCCAGCAGCTTTACGGCCGTTAGCTCTGGGGCCAACGTCCTGACTTTC
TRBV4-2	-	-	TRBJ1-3	CASSQAGQLGNTIYF	TGTGCCAGCAGCCAAGCGGGACAACTTGGAAACACCATATATTTT
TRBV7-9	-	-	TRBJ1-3	CASRRGSGNTIYF	TGTGCCAGCAGAAGGGGATCTGGAAACACCATATATTTT
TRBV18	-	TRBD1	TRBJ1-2	CASSRDRGGYGYTF	TGTGCCAGCTCACGCGACAGGGGGGGATATGGCTACACCTTC
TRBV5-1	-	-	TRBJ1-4	CASSLSGSNEKLFF	TGCGCCAGCAGCTTATCCGGGTCTAATGAAAAACTGTTTTTT
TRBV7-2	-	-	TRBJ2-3	CASKGWGTDTQYF	TGTGCCAGCAAAGGGTGGGGGACAGATACGCAGTATTTT
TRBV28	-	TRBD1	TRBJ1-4	CAHGQGNEKLFF	TGTGCCCACGGACAGGGGAATGAAAAACTGTTTTTT
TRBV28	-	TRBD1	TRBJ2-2	CASSRRRQGGFSGELFF	TGTGCCAGCAGCCGACGCCGACAGGGGGGATTTTCCGGGGAGCTGTTTTTT
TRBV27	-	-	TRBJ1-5	CASSPFGSNQPQHF	TGTGCCAGCAGTCCCTTCGGGAGCAATCAGCCCCAGCATTTT
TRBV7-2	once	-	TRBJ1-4	CASSSLTGWANEKLFF	TGTGCCAGCAGCTCACTCACAGGGTGGGCTAATGAAAAACTGTTTTTT
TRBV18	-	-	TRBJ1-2	CASSPVGETAYGYTF	TGTGCCAGCTCACCGGTCGGTGAGACAGCCTATGGCTACACCTTC
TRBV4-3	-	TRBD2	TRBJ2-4	CASSQSGGNAKNIQYF	TGCGCCAGCAGCCAATCGGGGGGGAACGCCAAAAACATTCAGTACTTC
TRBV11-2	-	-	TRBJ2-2	CASSLVGRRPGELFF	TGTGCCAGCAGCTTAGTCGGACGTCGCCCCGGGGAGCTGTTTTTT
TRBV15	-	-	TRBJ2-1	CATSLLRSWSYNEQFF	TGTGCCACCAGCCTCTTGCGGAGTTGGTCCTACAATGAGCAGTTCTTC
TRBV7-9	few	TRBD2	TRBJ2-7	CASSVAGAYEQYF	TGTGCCAGCAGCGTAGCGGGAGCCTACGAGCAGTACTTC
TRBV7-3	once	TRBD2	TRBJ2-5	CASSLGFGSGIGETQYF	TGTGCCAGCAGCTTGGGTTTTGGGAGCGGGATTGGAGAGACCCAGTACTTC
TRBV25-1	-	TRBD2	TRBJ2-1	CASRLGTSPLNEQFF	TGTGCCAGCCGGCTTGGGACTAGTCCCTTGAATGAGCAGTTCTTC
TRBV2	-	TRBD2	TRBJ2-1	CASSGTSGTTKQFF	TGTGCCAGCAGTGGGACTAGCGGGACGACCAAGCAGTTCTTC
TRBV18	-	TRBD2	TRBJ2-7	CASSPGLAGGSNEQYF	TGTGCCAGCTCACCAGGACTAGCGGGAGGGTCCAACGAGCAGTACTTC
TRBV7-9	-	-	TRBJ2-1	CAIPAGNPYNEQFF	TGTGCCATCCCGGCGGGAAACCCCTACAATGAGCAGTTCTTC
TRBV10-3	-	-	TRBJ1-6	CAISESDSQSYNSPLHF	TGTGCCATCAGTGAGTCGGACAGTCAATCATATAATTCACCCCTCCACTTT
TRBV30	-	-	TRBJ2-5	CAWSGNSPQETQYF	TGTGCCTGGAGTGGGAACAGCCCCCAAGAGACCCAGTACTTC
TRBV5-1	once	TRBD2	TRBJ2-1	CASKLAVNNEQFF	TGCGCCAGCAAGCTAGCGGTAAACAATGAGCAGTTCTTC